This T cell receptor beta chain originates from a study of shared clonotypes between healthy human individuals. Points from the study as a whole: In general, naive subsets displayed greater estimated richness than memory subsets did. Though the depth was large, rarefaction showed that sorted-subset sequencing was incomplete. The small donor group covered limited genetic and exposure diversity.

Trimming at V came to 4 bases and at J to 8 bases, leaving 12 bases not matched to a gene. The germline CDR1 and CDR2 sequences are MNHEY and SMNVEV (reference sequence). The CDR3 has 15 residues. This clone was observed a handful of times. Its target is not known. Data came from immunoSEQ multiplex PCR; TCRdb stores just in-frame clones and leaves some out. The table has about 1.1 million clones, roughly 80% seen once. The sequencing input was memory CD4+ T cells from PBMCs. As for subset: CD45RA-negative fraction. The TCR sequence derives from a young man in good health. Some clones in this sample may be carry-over from other donors' samples. The chain recombines TRBV27 with TRBJ1-2; 8 positions agree with TRBD1. The CDR3 loop is CASSSVRTGQGGYTF. CDR3 in DNA: TGTGCCAGCAGTTCGGTGAGGACAGGGCAAGGCGGCTACACCTTC.